This TCR beta chain was documented in a study of blood T cell repertoires in COVID-19. Background on the study: Samples taken during acute and convalescent COVID-19 were collected in the United States, Italy and Spain.

Profiling relied on immunoSEQ multiplex PCR, and the TCRdb table lists in-frame clones only, not all of them. The sample records about 110,000 clones, 88% being singletons. The CDR3 sequence is 15 residues long. V lost 5 bases, J lost 2 bases, and 16 bases lay in between. Looked up from germline, CDR1 is SGHVS and CDR2 is FQNEAQ. The specimen was peripheral blood. The TCR comes from a human donor in a cohort sampled during active COVID-19. The V and J genes are TRBV7-8 and TRBJ2-7; possibly TRBD1 for D (5 bases). CDR3 sequence: CASSRGRARTYEQYF. In DNA, the CDR3 is TGTGCCAGCAGCCGAGGCAGGGCCCGAACCTACGAGCAGTACTTC. Full variable domain (outside the CDR3, taken from reference TRBV7-8 and TRBJ2-7): GAGVSQSPRYKVAKRGQDVALRCDPISGHVSLFWYQQALGQGPEFLTYFQNEAQLDKSGLPSDRFFAERPEGSVSTLKIQRTQQEDSAVYLCASSRGRARTYEQYFGPGTRLTVT.